The T cell receptor (beta chain) described here comes from a study of blood T cell repertoires in COVID-19. About the study: Researchers got acute and convalescent COVID-19 samples from the United States, Italy and Spain. PBMCs, B-cell-depleted T cells, or T cells provided the cDNA or gDNA that made up the material.

This CDR3 is 14 amino acids long. Trimming left V 1 base short and J 0 bases short, with 6 bases between. Germline V gene data show CDR1 as KGHSH and CDR2 as LQKENI. Authors' data handling: Reference gene primer amplification gave nucleated cell count estimates. Sequencing was performed with immunoSEQ multiplex PCR; in TCRdb, only in-frame clones are kept and a portion is missing. V and J calls and clone size are copied from that table; D and trimming were computed from the DNA. The sample has 55,000 to 65,000 clones, roughly 79% seen once. The clonotype was recovered from a man aged 60 to 69 with acute or convalescent COVID-19. The sequenced sample was peripheral blood. The V and J genes are TRBV18 and TRBJ1-1, with D possibly matching TRBD1 (5 bases). Here the CDR3 reads CASSPQGMNTEAFF. In DNA, the CDR3 is TGTGCCAGCTCACCACAGGGGATGAACACTGAAGCTTTCTTT.